The 2 T cell receptor beta chains below come from one sample, sequenced in a study of blood T cell repertoires in COVID-19. Sequencing was performed with immunoSEQ multiplex PCR; in TCRdb, only in-frame clones are kept and a portion is missing. The profile covers around 83,000 clones, with around 87% appearing a single time and about 8% taken by the ten largest. Sequencing was performed on peripheral blood. These receptors were collected from an elderly man with active or convalescent COVID-19.

The J gene is TRBJ1-1, the V gene TRBV6-6, with D maybe TRBD1 (5 bases). This CDR3 spans 14 amino acids. V lost 6 bases and J lost 4, with 15 bases in between. Germline V gives CDR1 MNHNY, CDR2 SVGAGI (reference sequence). CDR3 sequence: CASRDIRARTEAFF. The CDR3 DNA reads TGTGCCAGCAGAGATATCAGGGCTCGCACTGAAGCTTTCTTT.

The chain combines TRBV28 with TRBJ1-1; a possible D gene is TRBD1 (6 bases). V lost 2 bases and J 0 bases, leaving 7 bases between the germline ends. Germline V gene data show CDR1 as MDHEN and CDR2 as SYDVKM. The CDR3 sequence is 14 residues long. CDR3 nucleotides: TGTGCCAGCAGTTTACAGGGGATGAACACTGAAGCTTTCTTT. Its translation: CASSLQGMNTEAFF.